This T cell receptor beta chain was documented in a study of blood T cell repertoires in COVID-19. About the research overall: The origin of the acute and convalescent COVID-19 samples was the United States, Italy and Spain. PBMCs, B-cell-depleted T cells, or T cells were the source of the cDNA or gDNA that made up the material.

Authors' methods: From reference gene primer amplification, estimates of nucleated cell counts were derived. Data came from immunoSEQ multiplex PCR; TCRdb stores just in-frame clones and leaves some out. The V and J calls and clone size come from that table; D and trimming were worked out from the DNA. The data show roughly 240,000 clones, roughly 87% seen once. The ends were cut back, 8 bases at V and 3 bases at J, with 7 bases in the middle. Germline lookup yields CDR1 MGHDK and CDR2 SYGVNS. The CDR3 sequence is 11 residues long. The chain recombines TRBV25-1 with TRBJ1-1, with D perhaps TRBD1 (5 bases). The receptor was derived from a woman between 25 and 40 years old with acute COVID-19. The material sequenced was PBMCs or T cells enriched from blood (not recorded which). The CDR3 here is CASVGDTEAFF. CDR3 DNA: TGTGCCAGCGTAGGGGACACTGAAGCTTTCTTT.